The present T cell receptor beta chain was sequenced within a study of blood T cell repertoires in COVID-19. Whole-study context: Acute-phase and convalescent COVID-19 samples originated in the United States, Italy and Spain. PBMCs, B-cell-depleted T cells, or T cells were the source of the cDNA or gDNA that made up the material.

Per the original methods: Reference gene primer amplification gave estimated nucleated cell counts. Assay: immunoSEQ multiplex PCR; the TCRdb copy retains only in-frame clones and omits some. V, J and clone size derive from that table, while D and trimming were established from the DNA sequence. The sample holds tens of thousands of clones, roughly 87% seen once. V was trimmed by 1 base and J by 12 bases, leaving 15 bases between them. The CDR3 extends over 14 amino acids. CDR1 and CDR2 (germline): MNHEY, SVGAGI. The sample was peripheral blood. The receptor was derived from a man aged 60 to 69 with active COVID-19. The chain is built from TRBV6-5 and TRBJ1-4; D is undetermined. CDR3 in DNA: TGTGCCAGCAGTTACTTGAAAGACCCCGGGGAACTGTTTTTT. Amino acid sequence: CASSYLKDPGELFF.